The TCR beta chain under discussion was sequenced for a study of molecular identifiers for immune sequencing clone quantification. Naive CD8 libraries were made from around 18,000 to 910,000 sorted cells, and they used 10%, 30% or 50% RNA. Researchers sorted naive CD8 T cells as cells that were CD8+CD4-CCR7+CD45RA+. The V gene end was trimmed by 5 bases and the J gene end by 2 bases; junction bases not matched to a gene: 7. The CDR3 spans 17 residues. Germline values: CDR1 SEHNR, CDR2 FQNEAQ (reference sequence). MiXCR, applied by TCRdb to the PCR reads, yields one record per CDR3 protein. The sample contains 460,000 or so distinct CDR3 sequences, over 20% of which appear only once. This clonotype came up many times. As yet, its antigen is unknown. Study-level findings and limits: Should identical TCR molecules share a barcode, the sizes of highly expanded clones could be underestimated.

The TCR comes from a human donor in good health. Some libraries in this study had Jurkat cell RNA spiked in. This chain connects TRBV7-9 to TRBJ2-7; 15 bases align to TRBD2. Sequenced material: naive CD8+ T cells from blood, with Jurkat cell RNA spiked in. Stated subset: FACS-sorted CD8+CD4-CCR7+CD45RA+ naive T cells. For the CDR3, the DNA is TGTGCCAGCAGCCCGGGACTAGCGGGGGGCTCCCCCTACGAGCAGTACTTC. Translation: CASSPGLAGGSPYEQYF.